This note documents a single T cell receptor beta chain sequence. The data are from a study of cytomegalovirus exposure and HLA in healthy donors. PCR amplification relied on 60 Vbeta primers (plus 13 Jbeta primers). Produced via immunoSEQ multiplex PCR; TCRdb's table is partial and in-frame only. The table shows around 210,000 clones, with approximately 78% occurring only once. This receptor was obtained from a boy younger than 18 in good health and CMV-seronegative. The sample consisted of PBMCs.

The DNA for the CDR3 is TGTGCCAGCAGCTTCTTAGCGTTGGGGACAGATACGCAGTATTTT. Translating it yields CASSFLALGTDTQYF. The rearrangement uses TRBV11-3 and TRBJ2-3, with D possibly matching TRBD2 (5 bases). The CDR3 is 15 amino acids. Between the trimmed V and J ends, which lost 3 bases and 3 bases, there was a span of 13 bases. Germline CDR1 reads SGHNT; CDR2 reads YENEEA.